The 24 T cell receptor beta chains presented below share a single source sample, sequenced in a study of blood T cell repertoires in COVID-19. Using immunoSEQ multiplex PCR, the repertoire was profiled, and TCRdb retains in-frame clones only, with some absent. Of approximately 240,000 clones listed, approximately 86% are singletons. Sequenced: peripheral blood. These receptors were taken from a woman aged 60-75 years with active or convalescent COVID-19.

The CDR3 sequence: CASSLGQGATEAFF. CDR3 nucleotides: TGTGCCAGCAGTCTAGGACAGGGGGCGACTGAAGCTTTCTTT. V is TRBV27 and J is TRBJ1-1, with 11 bases lining up with TRBD1. The germline V gene encodes CDR1 MNHEY and CDR2 SMNVEV (reference sequence). This CDR3 region has 14 residues. After removal of 5 bases from V and 5 bases from J, the junction contained 4 bases not matched to a gene.

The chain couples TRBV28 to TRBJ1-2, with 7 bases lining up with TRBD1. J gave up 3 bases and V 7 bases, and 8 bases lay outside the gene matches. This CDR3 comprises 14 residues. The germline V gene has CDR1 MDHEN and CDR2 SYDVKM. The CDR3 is CASTPSTGYYGYTF. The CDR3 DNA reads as TGTGCCAGCACCCCCTCGACAGGGTACTATGGCTACACCTTC.

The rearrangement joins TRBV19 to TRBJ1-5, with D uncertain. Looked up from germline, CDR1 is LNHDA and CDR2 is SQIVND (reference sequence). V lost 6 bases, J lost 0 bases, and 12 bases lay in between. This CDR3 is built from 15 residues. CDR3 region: CASRPAGTSNQPQHF. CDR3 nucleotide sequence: TGTGCCAGTAGACCGGCAGGAACTAGCAATCAGCCCCAGCATTTT.

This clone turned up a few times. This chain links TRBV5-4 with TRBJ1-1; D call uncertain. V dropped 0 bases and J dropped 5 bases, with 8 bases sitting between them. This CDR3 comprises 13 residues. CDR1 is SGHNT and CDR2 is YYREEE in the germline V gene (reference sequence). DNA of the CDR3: TGTGCCAGCAGCTTGGTGACCGGGACTGAAGCTTTCTTT. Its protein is CASSLVTGTEAFF.

CDR3 in DNA: TGTGCCAGCAGCTTTAACGGGGCAGGGGTTTACAATGAGCAGTTCTTC. Translated, it gives CASSFNGAGVYNEQFF. The chain is built from TRBV7-2 and TRBJ2-1; maybe TRBD1 (6 bases). The ends were cut back, 3 bases at V and 4 bases at J, with 16 bases in the middle. The CDR3 is 16 residues long. CDR1 and CDR2 (germline): SGHTA, FQGNSA.

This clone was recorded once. The CDR3 protein is CASSLRGGSQPQHF. CDR3 nucleotides: TGTGCCAGCAGTTTACGGGGGGGCAGCCAGCCCCAGCATTTT. This sequence joins TRBV27 and TRBJ1-5; possible D gene TRBD1, 6 bases. V lost 2 bases and J 7 bases, leaving 12 bases between the germline ends. This CDR3 region has 14 residues. CDR1 is MNHEY, CDR2 SMNVEV, per germline (reference sequence).

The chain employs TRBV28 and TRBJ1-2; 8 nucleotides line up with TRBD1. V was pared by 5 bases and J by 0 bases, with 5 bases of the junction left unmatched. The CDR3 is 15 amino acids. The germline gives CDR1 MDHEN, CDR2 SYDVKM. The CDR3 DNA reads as TGTGCCAGCAGTAGGATACAGGGGGCTAACTATGGCTACACCTTC. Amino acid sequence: CASSRIQGANYGYTF.

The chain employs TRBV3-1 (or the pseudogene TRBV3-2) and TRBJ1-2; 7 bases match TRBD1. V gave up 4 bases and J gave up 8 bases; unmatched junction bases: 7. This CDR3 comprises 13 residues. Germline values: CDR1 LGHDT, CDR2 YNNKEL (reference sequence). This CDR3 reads CASSPATGEGYTF. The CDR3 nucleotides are TGTGCCAGCAGCCCAGCAACAGGGGAGGGCTACACCTTC.

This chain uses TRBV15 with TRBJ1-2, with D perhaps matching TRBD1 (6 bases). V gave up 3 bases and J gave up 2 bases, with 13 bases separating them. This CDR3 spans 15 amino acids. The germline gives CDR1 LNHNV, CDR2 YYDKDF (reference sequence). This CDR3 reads CATSSGTRPNYGYTF. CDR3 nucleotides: TGTGCCACCAGCAGTGGGACAAGGCCCAACTATGGCTACACCTTC.

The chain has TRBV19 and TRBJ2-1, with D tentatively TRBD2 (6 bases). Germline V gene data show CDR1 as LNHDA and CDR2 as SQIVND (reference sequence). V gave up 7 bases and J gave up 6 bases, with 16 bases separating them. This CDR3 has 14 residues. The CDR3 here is CASTPLGGINEQFF. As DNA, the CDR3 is TGTGCCAGTACCCCGTTGGGGGGAATCAATGAGCAGTTCTTC.

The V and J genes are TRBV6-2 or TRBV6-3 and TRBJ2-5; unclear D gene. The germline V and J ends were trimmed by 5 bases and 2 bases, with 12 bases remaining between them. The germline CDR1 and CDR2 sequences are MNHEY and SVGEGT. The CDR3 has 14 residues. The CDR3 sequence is CASSPTRSQETQYF. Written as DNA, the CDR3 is TGTGCCAGCAGTCCGACAAGGTCGCAAGAGACCCAGTACTTC.

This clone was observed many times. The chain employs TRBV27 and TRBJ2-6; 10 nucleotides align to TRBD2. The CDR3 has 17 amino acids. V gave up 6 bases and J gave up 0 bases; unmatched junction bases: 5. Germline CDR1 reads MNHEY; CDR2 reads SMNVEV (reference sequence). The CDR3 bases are TGTGCCAGCAGACTAGCGGGAACGACCTCTGGGGCCAACGTCCTGACTTTC. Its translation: CASRLAGTTSGANVLTF.

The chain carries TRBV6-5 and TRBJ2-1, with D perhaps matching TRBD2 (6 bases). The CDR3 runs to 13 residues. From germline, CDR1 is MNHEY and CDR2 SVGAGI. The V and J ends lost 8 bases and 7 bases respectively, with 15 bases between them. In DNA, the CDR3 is TGTGCCAGCGGGGGGACCCTCCAAAATGAGCAGTTCTTC. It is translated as CASGGTLQNEQFF.

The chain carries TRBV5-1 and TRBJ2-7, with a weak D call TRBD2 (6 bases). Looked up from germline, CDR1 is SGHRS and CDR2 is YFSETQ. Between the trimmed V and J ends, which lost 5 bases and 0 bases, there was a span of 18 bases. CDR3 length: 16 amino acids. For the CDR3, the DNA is TGCGCCAGCAGTCCCGGACTAAGTCTTAGCTCCTACGAGCAGTACTTC. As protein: CASSPGLSLSSYEQYF.

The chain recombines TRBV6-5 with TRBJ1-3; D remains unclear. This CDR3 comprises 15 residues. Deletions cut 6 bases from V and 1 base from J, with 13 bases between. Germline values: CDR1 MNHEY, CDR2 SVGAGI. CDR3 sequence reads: CASSDQAASGNTIYF. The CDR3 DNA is TGTGCCAGCAGCGATCAAGCCGCTTCTGGAAACACCATATATTTT.

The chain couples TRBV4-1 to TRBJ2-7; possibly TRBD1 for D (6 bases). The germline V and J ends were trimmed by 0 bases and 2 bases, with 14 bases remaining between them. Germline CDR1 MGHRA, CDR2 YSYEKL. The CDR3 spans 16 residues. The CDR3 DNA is TGCGCCAGCAGCCAAGATGAAGGGGGTCAGGCCTACGAGCAGTACTTC. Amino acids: CASSQDEGGQAYEQYF.

The CDR3 protein is CASSQAGLGGYTF. Written as DNA, the CDR3 is TGCGCCAGCAGCCAAGCAGGGTTGGGTGGCTACACCTTC. The chain couples TRBV4-1 to TRBJ1-2; D is perhaps TRBD1 (5 bases). The CDR3 covers 13 residues. CDR1 MGHRA and CDR2 YSYEKL come from the germline V gene. Trimming pared 1 base from V and 7 bases from J, leaving 10 bases between.

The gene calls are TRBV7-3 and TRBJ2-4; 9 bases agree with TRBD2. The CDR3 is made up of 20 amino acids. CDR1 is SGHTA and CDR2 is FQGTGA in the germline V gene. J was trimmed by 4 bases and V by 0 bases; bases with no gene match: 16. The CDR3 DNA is TGTGCCAGCAGCTTAACGAAGGGAGGGACGGCGGGAGGGCAGAAAAACATTCAGTACTTC. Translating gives CASSLTKGGTAGGQKNIQYF.

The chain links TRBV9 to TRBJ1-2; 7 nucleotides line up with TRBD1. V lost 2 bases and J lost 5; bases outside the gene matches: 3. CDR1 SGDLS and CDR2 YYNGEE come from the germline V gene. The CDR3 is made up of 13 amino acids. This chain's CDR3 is CASSVIQGYGYTF. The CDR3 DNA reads TGTGCCAGCAGCGTTATACAGGGGTATGGCTACACCTTC.

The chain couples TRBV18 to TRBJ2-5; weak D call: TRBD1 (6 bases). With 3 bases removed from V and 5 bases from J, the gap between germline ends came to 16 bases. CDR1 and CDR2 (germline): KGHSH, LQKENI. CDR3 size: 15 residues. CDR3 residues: CASSPTRSQGETQYF. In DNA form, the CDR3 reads TGTGCCAGCTCACCGACTCGCTCGCAGGGGGAGACCCAGTACTTC. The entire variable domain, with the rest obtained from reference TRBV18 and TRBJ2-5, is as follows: NAGVMQNPRHLVRRRGQEARLRCSPMKGHSHVYWYRQLPEEGLKFMVYLQKENIIDESGMPKERFSAEFPKEGPSILRIQQVVRGDSAAYFCASSPTRSQGETQYFGPGTRLLVL.

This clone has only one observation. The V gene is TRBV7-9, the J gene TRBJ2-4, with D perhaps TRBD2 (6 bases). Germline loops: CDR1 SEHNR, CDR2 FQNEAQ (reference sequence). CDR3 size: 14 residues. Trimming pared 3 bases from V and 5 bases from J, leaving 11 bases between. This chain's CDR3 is CASSFGGNENIQYF. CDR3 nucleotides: TGTGCCAGCAGCTTCGGGGGAAACGAAAACATTCAGTACTTC.

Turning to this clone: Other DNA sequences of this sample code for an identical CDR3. The CDR3 is CASSPTGDYGYTF. The CDR3 coding sequence is TGTGCCAGCAGCCCGACAGGGGACTATGGCTACACCTTC. The V and J genes are TRBV3-1 (or the pseudogene TRBV3-2) and TRBJ1-2; 8 bases match TRBD1. V shed 4 bases and J 3 bases; nucleotides not matched to a gene: 1. The CDR3 runs 13 residues. Germline V gene data show CDR1 as LGHDT and CDR2 as YNNKEL (reference sequence).

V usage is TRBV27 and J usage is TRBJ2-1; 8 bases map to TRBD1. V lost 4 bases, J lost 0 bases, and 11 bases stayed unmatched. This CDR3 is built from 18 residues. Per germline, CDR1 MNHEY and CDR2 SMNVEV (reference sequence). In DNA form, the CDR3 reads TGTGCCAGCAGTTCCCCGGGACAGGATTCGTACTCCTACAATGAGCAGTTCTTC. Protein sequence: CASSSPGQDSYSYNEQFF.

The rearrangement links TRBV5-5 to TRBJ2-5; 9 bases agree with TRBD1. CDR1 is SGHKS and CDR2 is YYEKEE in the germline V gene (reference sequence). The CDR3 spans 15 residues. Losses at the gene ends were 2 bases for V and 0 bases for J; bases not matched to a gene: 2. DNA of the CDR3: TGTGCCAGCAGCTTAACAGGGGGCGACCAAGAGACCCAGTACTTC. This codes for CASSLTGGDQETQYF. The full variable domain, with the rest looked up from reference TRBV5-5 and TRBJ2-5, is DAGVTQSPTHLIKTRGQQVTLRCSPISGHKSVSWYQQVLGQGPQFIFQYYEKEERGRGNFPDRFSARQFPNYSSELNVNALLLGDSALYLCASSLTGGDQETQYFGPGTRLLVL.